The 21 T cell receptor beta chains in this list originate from one sample, sequenced in a study of blood T cell repertoires in COVID-19 (dated by TCRdb to 2020 to 2022). The library was built by means of the immunoSEQ multiplex PCR assay. The table comes from immuneACCESS by way of TCRdb, which keeps in-frame sequences with V and J called. Part of the clones is missing from these tables; in studies checked, under half for an unresolved V gene and the rest for unknown reasons. For this sample the table gives some 220,000 clones, of which around 82% were detected only once. The biggest ten clones account for 3% to 3.5% of the sample. What was sequenced was peripheral blood. Every receptor here comes from a woman under 40 who had recovered from COVID-19.

This chain connects TRBV18 to TRBJ2-3; no definite D call. Germline V gene sequence: CDR1 KGHSH, CDR2 LQKENI. With 4 bases removed from V and 1 base from J, the gap between germline ends came to 9 bases. This CDR3 has 14 residues. The CDR3 bases are TGTGCCAGCTCACTTGGGCTTGGCACAGATACGCAGTATTTT. Its translation is CASSLGLGTDTQYF.

The chain couples TRBV13 to TRBJ2-3; no clear D. The V and J ends lost 2 bases and 5 bases respectively, with 14 bases between them. CDR1 PRHDT and CDR2 FYEKMQ come from the germline V gene (reference sequence). This CDR3 is 15 amino acids long. The CDR3: CASSLLAALGDTQYF. The CDR3 coding sequence is TGTGCCAGCAGCTTACTCGCGGCGCTTGGAGATACGCAGTATTTT.

Note on this clone: The sample contains more than one DNA sequence encoding this CDR3. CDR3 nucleotides: TGTGCCAGCAGTTTAGGAGGAGGGACTGAAGCTTTCTTT. This translates into CASSLGGGTEAFF. The chain joins TRBV27 to TRBJ1-1; D ambiguous. In germline, CDR1 is MNHEY, CDR2 SMNVEV (reference sequence). V lost 2 bases, J lost 5 bases, and 9 bases lay in between. The CDR3 runs 13 residues.

The V and J genes are TRBV28 and TRBJ2-2; 8 bases fit TRBD2. V lost 7 bases, J lost 5 bases, and 15 bases stayed unmatched. The CDR3 has 17 residues. Germline lookup yields CDR1 MDHEN and CDR2 SYDVKM. In DNA form, the CDR3 reads TGTGCCAGCACCAAATTGACGGGACTAGTTAGTACCGGGGAGCTGTTTTTT. This encodes CASTKLTGLVSTGELFF.

The CDR3 protein is CASSLEGGGAKDTGELFF. CDR3 DNA sequence: TGCGCCAGCAGCTTGGAAGGAGGGGGCGCGAAGGACACCGGGGAGCTGTTTTTT. The V gene is TRBV5-1, the J gene TRBJ2-2, with a tentative D call TRBD1 (7 bases). Trimming removed 0 bases from V and 3 bases from J, with 18 bases in between. The CDR3 runs 18 residues. The germline CDR1 and CDR2 sequences are SGHRS and YFSETQ.

The V call is TRBV24-1, the J call TRBJ2-1; 8 nucleotides agree with TRBD1. The CDR3 is 14 residues long. The germline V gene has CDR1 KGHDR and CDR2 SFDVKD. V shed 9 bases and J 9 bases; nucleotides not matched to a gene: 12. CDR3: CATGRTGYGREQFF. In nucleotides, the CDR3 is TGTGCCACCGGACGGACAGGGTATGGACGTGAGCAGTTCTTC.

This clone was observed a single time. The chain combines TRBV19 with TRBJ2-5; a weak D match, TRBD1 (5 bases). CDR3 size: 14 residues. The germline V gene has CDR1 LNHDA and CDR2 SQIVND (reference sequence). The V and J ends lost 3 bases and 4 bases respectively, with 12 bases between them. The CDR3 bases are TGTGCCAGTAGTATGGGGCGGCATGGAGAGACCCAGTACTTC. As protein: CASSMGRHGETQYF.

This chain uses TRBV3-1 (or the pseudogene TRBV3-2) with TRBJ1-2, with D hard to call. CDR3 length equals 14 residues. CDR1 LGHDT and CDR2 YNNKEL come from the germline V gene (reference sequence). V lost 0 bases and J lost 4, with 9 bases in between. Here the CDR3 reads CASSQDAASYGYTF. The CDR3 DNA follows: TGTGCCAGCAGCCAAGACGCGGCCTCCTATGGCTACACCTTC.

This clone appeared once. This sequence joins TRBV9 and TRBJ2-7, with 14 positions matching TRBD2. The germline V gene has CDR1 SGDLS and CDR2 YYNGEE. V was pared by 4 bases and J by 4 bases, with 10 bases of the junction left unmatched. This CDR3 contains 17 residues. The CDR3 DNA sequence: TGTGCCAGCAGCCGGTCGATGGGACTAGCGGGAGAATACGAGCAGTACTTC. This translates into CASSRSMGLAGEYEQYF.

Only a few counts were recorded for this clone. CDR3 in DNA: TGTGCCAGCAGCTTCCGACTAGCGGTCACCGGGGAGCTGTTTTTT. It is translated as CASSFRLAVTGELFF. The gene calls are TRBV5-4 and TRBJ2-2, with TRBD2 matching 9 bases. CDR3 size: 15 residues. The V segment lost 2 bases and the J segment 4 bases; nucleotides outside the gene matches: 3. In germline, CDR1 is SGHNT, CDR2 YYREEE (reference sequence).

The chain carries TRBV4-2 and TRBJ2-1; a possible D gene is TRBD2 (5 bases). The ends were cut back, 2 bases at V and 0 bases at J, with 20 bases in the middle. The CDR3 totals 19 residues. Germline loops: CDR1 LGHNA, CDR2 YNFKEQ. CDR3 in amino acids: CASSQNPLGRGSSYNEQFF. The DNA of the CDR3 is TGTGCCAGCAGCCAAAACCCCCTCGGGCGAGGGAGCTCCTACAATGAGCAGTTCTTC.

The rearrangement uses TRBV10-3 and TRBJ1-6, with TRBD1 matching over 10 bases. Trimming cost V 1 base and J 9 bases; bases outside gene matches: 0. There are 14 residues in the CDR3. Germline values: CDR1 ENHRY, CDR2 SYGVKD. The CDR3 reads CAISEWDRGSPLHF. The CDR3 DNA follows: TGTGCCATCAGTGAGTGGGACAGGGGTTCACCCCTCCACTTT.

V is TRBV6-4 and J is TRBJ1-4; D call uncertain. V was pared by 6 bases and J by 7 bases, with 6 bases between. The CDR3 length is 11 residues. Germline CDR1 is MRHNA and CDR2 is SNTAGT. This CDR3 reads CASRSGEKLFF. The CDR3 DNA sequence: TGTGCCAGCAGGTCGGGTGAAAAACTGTTTTTT.

V and J are TRBV6-5 and TRBJ1-2; D uncertain. Germline CDR1 MNHEY, CDR2 SVGAGI. The CDR3 length is 15 residues. Trimming left V 0 bases short and J 2 bases short, with 10 bases between. DNA for the CDR3: TGTGCCAGCAGTTACTCCGGGAGAGGAAACTATGGCTACACCTTC. It encodes CASSYSGRGNYGYTF.

The rearrangement links TRBV19 to TRBJ2-7; TRBD1 aligns across 7 bases. Losses at the gene ends were 3 bases for V and 2 bases for J; bases not matched to a gene: 1. The length of the CDR3 is 13 residues. Germline CDR1 LNHDA, CDR2 SQIVND (reference sequence). CDR3 amino acids: CASSMTGPYEQYF. CDR3 coding DNA: TGTGCCAGTAGTATGACAGGGCCCTACGAGCAGTACTTC.

The chain's CDR3 is CASSQEEAAGEQFF. The CDR3 nucleotides read TGCGCCAGCAGCCAAGAGGAGGCGGCGGGTGAGCAGTTCTTC. This rearrangement joins TRBV4-1 to TRBJ2-1; TRBD2 might be the D (5 bases). CDR3 length: 14 residues. The V and J ends lost 0 bases and 9 bases respectively, with 12 bases between them. Germline V lookup: CDR1 MGHRA, CDR2 YSYEKL.

The V gene is TRBV3-1 (or the pseudogene TRBV3-2), the J gene TRBJ2-1, with D possibly being TRBD2 (6 bases). Looked up from germline, CDR1 is LGHDT and CDR2 is YNNKEL (reference sequence). The CDR3 is 15 amino acids. Trimming took off 6 bases at V and 4 bases at J, with 16 bases between the two ends. CDR3 nucleotides: TGTGCCAGCAGTCAAAGCGGGTCGGAATACAATGAGCAGTTCTTC. Translated, it gives CASSQSGSEYNEQFF.

V gene TRBV9 combines with J gene TRBJ2-7; TRBD2 matches 12 bases. The CDR3 is made up of 18 amino acids. Germline lookup yields CDR1 SGDLS and CDR2 YYNGEE. The junction had 9 bases not matched to a gene; V was cut back by 0 bases and J by 2 bases. The CDR3 loop is CASSVGPSGGARAYEQYF. The DNA of the CDR3 is TGTGCCAGCAGCGTAGGGCCTAGCGGGGGGGCACGGGCCTACGAGCAGTACTTC.

This rearrangement joins TRBV5-1 to TRBJ2-7; 10 positions agree with TRBD1. Germline V gene data show CDR1 as SGHRS and CDR2 as YFSETQ. V dropped 3 bases and J dropped 6; count of bases not matched to a gene: 3. This CDR3 contains 13 residues. DNA for the CDR3: TGCGCCAGCAGCTCCCGGGACAGGGGCGAGCAGTACTTC. Translated, it gives CASSSRDRGEQYF.

V and J are TRBV11-2 and TRBJ2-1, with 7 bases that match TRBD1. The V gene end was trimmed by 1 base and the J gene end by 7 bases; junction bases not matched to a gene: 10. Germline assignment: CDR1 SGHAT and CDR2 FQNNGV. CDR3 length equals 16 residues. Here the CDR3 reads CASSLVRTGGENEQFF. The CDR3 bases are TGTGCCAGCAGCTTAGTAAGGACAGGTGGGGAGAATGAGCAGTTCTTC.

The chain joins TRBV6-4 to TRBJ1-5; maybe TRBD1 (6 bases). There are 14 residues in the CDR3. Looked up from germline, CDR1 is MRHNA and CDR2 is SNTAGT. V shed 3 bases and J shed 2 bases, with 8 bases lying between them. CDR3 sequence reads: CASSDRTGNQPQHF. As DNA, the CDR3 is TGTGCCAGCAGTGATCGGACAGGCAATCAGCCCCAGCATTTT.